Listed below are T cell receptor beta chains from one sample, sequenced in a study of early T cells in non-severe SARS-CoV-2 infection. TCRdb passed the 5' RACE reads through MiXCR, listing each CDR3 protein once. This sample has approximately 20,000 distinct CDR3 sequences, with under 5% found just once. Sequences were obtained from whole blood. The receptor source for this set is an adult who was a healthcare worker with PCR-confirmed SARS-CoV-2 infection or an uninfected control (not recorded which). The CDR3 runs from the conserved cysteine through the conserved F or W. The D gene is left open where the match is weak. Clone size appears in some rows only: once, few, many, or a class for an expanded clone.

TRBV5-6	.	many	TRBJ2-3	TGTGCCAGCAGCTTGGGGAACACAGATACGCAGTATTTT	CASSLGNTDTQYF
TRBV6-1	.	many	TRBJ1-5	TGTGCCAGCAGTGAAGCTTGGTGGGACGATAGCAATCAGCCCCAGCATTTT	CASSEAWWDDSNQPQHF
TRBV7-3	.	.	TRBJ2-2	TGTGCCAGCAGCTTGGGTCCGGGACAAGGCACCGGGGAGCTGTTTTTT	CASSLGPGQGTGELFF
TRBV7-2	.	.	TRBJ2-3	TGTGCCAGCAGCTTAGGTGGCAGCGACACAGATACGCAGTATTTT	CASSLGGSDTDTQYF
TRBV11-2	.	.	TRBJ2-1	TGTGCCAGCAGCTTAGCTGGGCGGATCAATGAGCAGTTCTTC	CASSLAGRINEQFF
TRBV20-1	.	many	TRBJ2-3	TGCAGTGCGCAGCTTCAGGGTCGAAAGCAGTATTTT	CSAQLQGRKQYF
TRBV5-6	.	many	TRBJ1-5	TGTGCCAGCAGCTTGGGCCCCGCTCAGCCCCAGCATTTT	CASSLGPAQPQHF
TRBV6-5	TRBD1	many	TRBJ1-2	TGTGCCAGCACCCCGACAGGGGGCCCGGCGGTCTATGGCTACACCTTC	CASTPTGGPAVYGYTF
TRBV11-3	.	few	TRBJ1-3	TGTGCCAGCAGCTTGGCCGAGGGAAACACCATATATTTT	CASSLAEGNTIYF
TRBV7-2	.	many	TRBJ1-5	TGTGCCAGCAGCCTAGGGGGGTCAGGGACGGGTCAGCCCCAGCATTTT	CASSLGGSGTGQPQHF
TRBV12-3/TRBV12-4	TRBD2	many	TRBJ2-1	TGTGCCAGCAGAATCTACCGACTAGCGGAGAGCTCCTACAATGAGCAGTTCTTC	CASRIYRLAESSYNEQFF
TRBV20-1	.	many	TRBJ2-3	TGCAGTGCTAGGGGGACCACAACTCCAGATACGCAGTATTTT	CSARGTTTPDTQYF
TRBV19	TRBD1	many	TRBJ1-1	TGTGCCAGTAGTCCCAGCCAGGGACAGGGATACGCTGAAGCTTTCTTT	CASSPSQGQGYAEAFF
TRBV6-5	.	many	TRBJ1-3	TGTGCCAGCAGTTACTCGGACCTGAAGCGACTGACTGAAAACACCATATATTTT	CASSYSDLKRLTENTIYF
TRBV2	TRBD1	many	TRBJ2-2	TGTGCCAGCAGCCGACAGGGGAGGTCCACCGGGGAGCTGTTTTTT	CASSRQGRSTGELFF
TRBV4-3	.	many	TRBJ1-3	TGCGCCAGCAGCCAGGGGCGAGCTGGAAACACCATATATTTT	CASSQGRAGNTIYF
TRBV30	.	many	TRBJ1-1	TGTGCCTGGAGTGGGAACATGAACACTGAAGCTTTCTTT	CAWSGNMNTEAFF
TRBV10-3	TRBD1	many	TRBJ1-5	TGTGCCATCAGTGAGTCACAGGGGGCAGGGCAGCCCCAGCATTTT	CAISESQGAGQPQHF
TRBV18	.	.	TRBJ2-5	TGTGCCAGCTCTGGGGACGGTCAAGAGACCCAGTACTTC	CASSGDGQETQYF
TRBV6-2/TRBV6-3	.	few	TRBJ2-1	TGTGCCAGCAGTTCTACTAATTACAATGAGCAGTTCTTC	CASSSTNYNEQFF
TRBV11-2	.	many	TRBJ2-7	TGTGCCAGCAGCTTAGTACGGGGGTCGTCCTACGAGCAGTACTTC	CASSLVRGSSYEQYF
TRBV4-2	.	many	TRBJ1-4	TGTGCCAGCAGCCAACCTCAGACAGGAGGGAATGAAAAACTGTTTTTT	CASSQPQTGGNEKLFF
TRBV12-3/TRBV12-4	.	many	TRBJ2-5	TGTGCCAGCAGTATAAACAGTGCCGAGACCCAGTACTTC	CASSINSAETQYF
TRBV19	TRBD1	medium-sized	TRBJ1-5	TGTGCCAGTAGTGAAGAGGGACAGAATCAGCCCCAGCATTTT	CASSEEGQNQPQHF
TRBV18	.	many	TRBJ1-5	TGTGCCAGCTCCCGGGACGCTGCCCGGTATCAGCCCCAGCATTTT	CASSRDAARYQPQHF
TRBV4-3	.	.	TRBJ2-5	TGCGCCAGCAGCCAAGATCACAGGCGTGAAGAGACCCAGTACTTC	CASSQDHRREETQYF
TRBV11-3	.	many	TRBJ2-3	TGTGCCAGCAGTCTGCAGAGGGGCACAGATACGCAGTATTTT	CASSLQRGTDTQYF
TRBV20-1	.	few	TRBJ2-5	TGCAGTGCCCTAGCCCCGTATGGGGAGACCCAGTACTTC	CSALAPYGETQYF
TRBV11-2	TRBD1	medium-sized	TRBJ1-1	TGTGCCAGCAGCTCTCAGGGGGGACGCACTGAAGCTTTCTTT	CASSSQGGRTEAFF
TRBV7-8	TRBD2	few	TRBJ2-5	TGTGCCAGCAGCTTTGAGCTAGCGGCAGAGACCCAGTACTTC	CASSFELAAETQYF
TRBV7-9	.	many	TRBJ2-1	TGTGCCAGCAGCTTAGCGAATAGCCACTCCTACAATGAGCAGTTCTTC	CASSLANSHSYNEQFF
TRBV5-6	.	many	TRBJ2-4	TGTGCCAGCAGCCGGATGGGGGCCAAAAACATTCAGTACTTC	CASSRMGAKNIQYF
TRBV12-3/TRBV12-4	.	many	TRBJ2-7	TGTGCCAGCAGGAGGGACGGTCCCTACGAGCAGTACTTC	CASRRDGPYEQYF
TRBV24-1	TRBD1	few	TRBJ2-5	TGTGCCACGACAGGGGACCAAGAGACCCAGTACTTC	CATTGDQETQYF
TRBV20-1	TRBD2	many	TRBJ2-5	TGCAGTGCTAGAGCGAGCGGGGAAGAGACCCAGTACTTC	CSARASGEETQYF
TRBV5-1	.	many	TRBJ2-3	TGCGCCAGCAGCTTGGGGTTCGGGGGAGATACGCAGTATTTT	CASSLGFGGDTQYF
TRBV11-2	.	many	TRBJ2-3	TGTGCCAGCGACTCCGGGGATCCGCGGAGGGGATCCACAGATACGCAGTATTTT	CASDSGDPRRGSTDTQYF
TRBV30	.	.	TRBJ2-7	TGTGCCCACAATTCCCAGCGGTGGAAAGAGCAGTACTTC	CAHNSQRWKEQYF
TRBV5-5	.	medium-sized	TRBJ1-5	TGTGCCAGCAGCTTGGGACTAGTAAATCAGCCCCAGCATTTT	CASSLGLVNQPQHF
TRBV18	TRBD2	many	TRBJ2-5	TGTGCCAGCTCACTGGACCTAGCGGGGGATGAGACCCAGTACTTC	CASSLDLAGDETQYF
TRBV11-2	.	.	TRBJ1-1	TGTGCCAGCAGCTTAGATTGGGAGGGGACGAACACTGAAGCTTTCTTT	CASSLDWEGTNTEAFF
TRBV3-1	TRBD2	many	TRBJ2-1	TGTGCCAGCAGTAGGGCGGGGGGGCCGAGCAATGAGCAGTTCTTC	CASSRAGGPSNEQFF
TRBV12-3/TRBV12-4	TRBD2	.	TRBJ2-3	TGTGCCAGCTCGACTAGCGGCACAGATACGCAGTATTTT	CASSTSGTDTQYF
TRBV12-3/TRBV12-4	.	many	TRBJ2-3	TGTGCCAGCAGTTTAAGGGAGGGCACAGATACGCAGTATTTT	CASSLREGTDTQYF
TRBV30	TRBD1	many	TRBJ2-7	TGTGCCTGGCACAGGGGGTACGAGCAGTACTTC	CAWHRGYEQYF
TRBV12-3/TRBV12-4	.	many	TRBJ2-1	TGTGCCAGCAGTCAACCGGACCCTAGGGCCAATGAGCAGTTCTTC	CASSQPDPRANEQFF
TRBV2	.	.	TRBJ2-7	TGTGCCAGCAGTCCGGACTACGCTTCCTACGAGCAGTACTTC	CASSPDYASYEQYF
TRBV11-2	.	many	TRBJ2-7	TGTGCCAGCAGCCCAGAACTGATAGCCTACGAGCAGTACTTC	CASSPELIAYEQYF
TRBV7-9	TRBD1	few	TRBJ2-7	TGTGCCAGCAGCTTAGCCGGGACAGTATACGAGCAGTACTTC	CASSLAGTVYEQYF
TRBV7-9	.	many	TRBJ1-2	TGTGCCAGCAGCCCACCACAGGGAGGGGTATATGGCTACACCTTC	CASSPPQGGVYGYTF
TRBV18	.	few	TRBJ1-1	TGTGCCAGCTCACCAAGGGTATCGCAGGGAAACACTGAAGCTTTCTTT	CASSPRVSQGNTEAFF
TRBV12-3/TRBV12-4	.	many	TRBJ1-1	TGTGCCAGCAGTTTAGAGGGGGGGACTGAAGCTTTCTTT	CASSLEGGTEAFF